This T cell receptor beta chain originates from a study of blood T cell repertoires in COVID-19. Study details: Nucleic acid was either cDNA or gDNA, and it came from T cells, B-cell-depleted T cells, or PBMCs.

This clone was detected once. Per the original data handling: Amplification of reference gene primers provided the estimated nucleated cell counts. The repertoire was sequenced with immunoSEQ multiplex PCR; TCRdb's copy has only in-frame clones and lacks some. The DNA gave D and trimming, while V, J and clone size come from that table. The table has about 76,000 clones, 80% to 90% seen once; the top ten hold about 5.3%. Sequencing used peripheral blood. This receptor was obtained from a man aged 50 to 60 with active COVID-19.

CDR3: CASSEDSRYGYTF. The CDR3 DNA reads TGTGCCAGTAGTGAGGACAGTCGCTACGGCTACACCTTC. This chain uses TRBV19 with TRBJ1-2; a weak D match, TRBD1 (6 bases). Trimming stripped 5 bases from V and 8 bases from J, with 15 bases between. The CDR3 length is 13 residues. Germline CDR1 reads LNHDA; CDR2 reads SQIVND (reference sequence).